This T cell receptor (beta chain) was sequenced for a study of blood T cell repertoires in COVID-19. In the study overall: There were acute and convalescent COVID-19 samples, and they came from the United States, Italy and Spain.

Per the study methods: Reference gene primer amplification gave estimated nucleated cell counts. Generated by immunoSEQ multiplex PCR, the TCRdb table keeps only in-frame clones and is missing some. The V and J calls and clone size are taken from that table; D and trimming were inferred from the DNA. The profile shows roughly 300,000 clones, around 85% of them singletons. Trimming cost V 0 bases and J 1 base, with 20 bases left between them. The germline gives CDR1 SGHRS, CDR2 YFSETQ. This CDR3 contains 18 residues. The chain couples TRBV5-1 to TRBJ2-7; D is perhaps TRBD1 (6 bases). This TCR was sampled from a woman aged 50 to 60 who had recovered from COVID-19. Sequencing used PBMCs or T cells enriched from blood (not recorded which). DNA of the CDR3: TGCGCCAGCAGCTTGGGGCAGGGAATGCAGGGGCCTTCCTACGAGCAGTACTTC. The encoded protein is CASSLGQGMQGPSYEQYF.